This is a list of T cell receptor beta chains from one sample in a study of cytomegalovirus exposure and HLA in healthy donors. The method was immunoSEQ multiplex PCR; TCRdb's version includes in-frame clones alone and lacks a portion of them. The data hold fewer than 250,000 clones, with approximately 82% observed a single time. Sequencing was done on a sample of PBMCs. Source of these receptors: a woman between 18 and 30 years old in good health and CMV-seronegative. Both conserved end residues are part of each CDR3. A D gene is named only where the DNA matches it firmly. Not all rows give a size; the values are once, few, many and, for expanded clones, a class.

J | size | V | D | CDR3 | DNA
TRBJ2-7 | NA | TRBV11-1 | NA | CASSPKDGSSYEQYF | TGTGCCAGCAGCCCGAAGGATGGTAGCTCCTACGAGCAGTACTTC
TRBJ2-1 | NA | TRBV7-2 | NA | CASSSYYNEQFF | TGTGCCAGCAGCTCTTATTACAATGAGCAGTTCTTC
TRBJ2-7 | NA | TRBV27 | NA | CASSPINSYEQYF | TGTGCCAGCAGTCCGATAAACAGTTACGAGCAGTACTTC
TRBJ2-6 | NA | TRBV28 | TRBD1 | CASSFLGGTGGTPANVLTF | TGTGCCAGCAGCTTCCTTGGGGGGACAGGGGGCACGCCGGCCAACGTCCTGACTTTC
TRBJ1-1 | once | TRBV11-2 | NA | CASSPTPGNTEAFF | TGTGCCAGCAGCCCCACGCCAGGGAACACTGAAGCTTTCTTT
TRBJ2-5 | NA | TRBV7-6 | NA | CASTRALGRDPEETQYF | TGTGCCAGCACCCGAGCGCTCGGCAGAGATCCCGAAGAGACCCAGTACTTC
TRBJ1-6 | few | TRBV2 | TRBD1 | CASSSGTANSPLHF | TGTGCCAGCAGCTCCGGGACAGCTAATTCACCCCTCCACTTT
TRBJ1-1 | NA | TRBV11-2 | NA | CASSLDLLNTEAFF | TGTGCCAGCAGCTTAGATTTGTTGAACACTGAAGCTTTCTTT
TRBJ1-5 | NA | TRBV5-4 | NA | CASSPVPGSNQPQHF | TGTGCCAGCAGCCCGGTCCCAGGGTCCAATCAGCCCCAGCATTTT
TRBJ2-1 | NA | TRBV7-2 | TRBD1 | CAGGQGVGVEQFF | TGTGCCGGAGGACAGGGGGTCGGGGTTGAGCAGTTCTTC
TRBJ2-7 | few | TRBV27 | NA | CASRAGPSYEQYF | TGTGCCAGCAGGGCAGGTCCGTCCTACGAGCAGTACTTC
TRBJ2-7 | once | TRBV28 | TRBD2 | CASSSPRLAGNYEQYF | TGTGCCAGCAGTTCCCCGCGACTAGCGGGGAACTACGAGCAGTACTTC
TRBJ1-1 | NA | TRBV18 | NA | CASSPPGGRTEAFF | TGTGCCAGCTCACCACCGGGCGGGAGGACTGAAGCTTTCTTT
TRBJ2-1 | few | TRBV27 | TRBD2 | CASNRLADEQFF | TGTGCCAGCAACCGACTAGCGGATGAGCAGTTCTTC
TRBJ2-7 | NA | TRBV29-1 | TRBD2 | CSVELAGTYEQYF | TGCAGCGTTGAACTAGCGGGAACTTACGAGCAGTACTTC
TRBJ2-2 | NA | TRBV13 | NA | CASSFPSKRTGELFF | TGTGCCAGCAGCTTCCCCTCCAAGCGCACCGGGGAGCTGTTTTTT
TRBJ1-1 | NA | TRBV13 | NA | CASSLGEAEAFF | TGTGCCAGCAGCTTAGGGGAAGCTGAAGCTTTCTTT
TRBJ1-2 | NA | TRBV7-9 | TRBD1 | CASSPPGTGLGYTF | TGTGCCAGCAGCCCCCCCGGGACAGGGCTGGGCTACACCTTC
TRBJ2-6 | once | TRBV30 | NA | CAWGTGTGANVLTF | TGTGCCTGGGGAACAGGGACTGGGGCCAACGTCCTGACTTTC
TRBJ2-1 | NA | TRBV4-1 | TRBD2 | CASSLGQRERDEQFF | TGCGCCAGCAGCCTCGGCCAGCGGGAGAGGGATGAGCAGTTCTTC
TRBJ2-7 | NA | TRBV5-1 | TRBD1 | CASSGTDRAYEQYF | TGCGCCAGCAGCGGTACTGACAGGGCCTACGAGCAGTACTTC
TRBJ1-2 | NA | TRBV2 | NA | CASSDGVPYGYTF | TGTGCCAGCAGTGACGGGGTCCCCTATGGCTACACCTTC
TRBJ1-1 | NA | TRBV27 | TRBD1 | CASTFGQGNTEAFF | TGTGCCAGCACCTTTGGACAGGGGAACACTGAAGCTTTCTTT
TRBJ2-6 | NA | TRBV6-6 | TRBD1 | CASRTGAGANVLTF | TGTGCCAGCAGGACAGGGGCCGGGGCCAACGTCCTGACTTTC
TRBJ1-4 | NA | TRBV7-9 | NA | CASSREGGINEKLFF | TGTGCCAGCAGCCGCGAGGGGGGCATAAATGAAAAACTGTTTTTT
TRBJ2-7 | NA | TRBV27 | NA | CASSYPRTSPFSYEQYF | TGTGCCAGCAGTTATCCCCGGACAAGCCCATTCTCCTACGAGCAGTACTTC
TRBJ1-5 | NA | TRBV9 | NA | CASSPQGSNQPQHF | TGTGCCAGCAGCCCTCAGGGGAGCAATCAGCCCCAGCATTTT
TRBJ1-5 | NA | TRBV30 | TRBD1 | CAWSEGQVSNQPQHF | TGTGCCTGGAGCGAGGGACAGGTGAGCAATCAGCCCCAGCATTTT
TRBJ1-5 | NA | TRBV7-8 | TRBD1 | CASSLVGTDSFSNQPQHF | TGTGCCAGCAGCTTAGTGGGGACAGACTCCTTTAGCAATCAGCCCCAGCATTTT
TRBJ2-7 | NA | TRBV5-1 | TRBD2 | CASSLRSSGNYEQYF | TGCGCCAGCAGCTTGCGGTCTAGCGGTAACTACGAGCAGTACTTC
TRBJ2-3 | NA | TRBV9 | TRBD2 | CASSVGGTSGKTDTQYF | TGTGCCAGCAGCGTAGGGGGGACTAGCGGGAAGACAGATACGCAGTATTTT
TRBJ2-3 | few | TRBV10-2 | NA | CASGGGEEDTQYF | TGCGCCAGCGGCGGAGGGGAGGAAGATACGCAGTATTTT
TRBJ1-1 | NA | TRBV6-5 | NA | CASSYVRGTGFTEAFF | TGTGCCAGCAGTTACGTTAGGGGCACGGGTTTCACTGAAGCTTTCTTT
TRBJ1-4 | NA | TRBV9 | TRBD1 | CASSVTGAAEKLFF | TGTGCCAGCAGCGTTACAGGGGCGGCGGAAAAACTGTTTTTT
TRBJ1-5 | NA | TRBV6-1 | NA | CASSGDSNQPQHF | TGTGCCAGCAGTGGGGATAGCAATCAGCCCCAGCATTTT
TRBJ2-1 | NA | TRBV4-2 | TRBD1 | CASSHTPGQGNYNEQFF | TGTGCCAGCAGCCACACTCCGGGACAGGGAAACTACAATGAGCAGTTCTTC
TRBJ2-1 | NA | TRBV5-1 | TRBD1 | CASRRGQGYVMGNEQFF | TGCGCCAGCCGCCGGGGACAGGGCTATGTAATGGGCAATGAGCAGTTCTTC
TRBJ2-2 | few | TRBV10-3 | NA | CAILQGNTGELFF | TGTGCCATCCTTCAGGGGAACACCGGGGAGCTGTTTTTT
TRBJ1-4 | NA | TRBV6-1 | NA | CASSPRGHNEKLFF | TGTGCCAGCAGTCCCCGAGGGCACAATGAAAAACTGTTTTTT
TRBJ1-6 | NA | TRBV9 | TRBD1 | CASSVSSRGPNSPLHF | TGTGCCAGCAGCGTTAGTTCCAGGGGGCCCAATTCACCCCTCCACTTT
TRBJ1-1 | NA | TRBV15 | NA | CATSSGANTEAFF | TGTGCCACCAGCAGCGGCGCGAACACTGAAGCTTTCTTT
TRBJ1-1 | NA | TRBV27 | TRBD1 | CASSSPQGARAHTEAFF | TGTGCCAGCAGTTCCCCACAGGGGGCCAGGGCACACACTGAAGCTTTCTTT
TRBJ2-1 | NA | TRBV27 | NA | CASSFTSSAYNEQFF | TGTGCCAGCAGTTTTACTAGTTCGGCCTACAATGAGCAGTTCTTC
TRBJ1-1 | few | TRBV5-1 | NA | CASSLGRATEAFF | TGCGCCAGCAGCTTGGGCAGGGCCACTGAAGCTTTCTTT
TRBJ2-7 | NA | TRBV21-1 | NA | CASSKGGRCIPEQYF | TGTGCCAGCAGCAAAGGGGGTCGTTGTATACCGGAGCAGTACTTC
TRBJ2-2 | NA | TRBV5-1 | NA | CASSLSGTGELFF | TGCGCCAGCAGCTTGTCGGGGACCGGGGAGCTGTTTTTT
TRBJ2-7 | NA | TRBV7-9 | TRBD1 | CASSLEAGGIYEQYF | TGTGCCAGCAGCTTAGAGGCAGGGGGCATCTACGAGCAGTACTTC
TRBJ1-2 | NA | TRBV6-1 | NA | CASSEYTDSFYGYTF | TGTGCCAGCAGTGAATACACAGATTCCTTCTATGGCTACACCTTC
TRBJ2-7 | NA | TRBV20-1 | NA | CSAANEVGQYF | TGCAGTGCGGCGAACGAGGTGGGCCAGTACTTC
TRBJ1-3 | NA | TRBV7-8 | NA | CASSSSTRNTIYF | TGTGCCAGCAGCTCTAGCACCAGAAACACCATATATTTT
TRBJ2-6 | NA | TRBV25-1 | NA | CASRAGGAGANVLTF | TGTGCCAGCCGCGCAGGGGGGGCCGGGGCCAACGTCCTGACTTTC
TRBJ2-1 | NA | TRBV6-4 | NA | CASSAQVNYNEQFF | TGTGCCAGCAGTGCTCAGGTCAACTACAATGAGCAGTTCTTC
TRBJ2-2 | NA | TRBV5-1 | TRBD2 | CASSRTSGNTGELFF | TGCGCCAGCAGCCGGACTAGCGGCAACACCGGGGAGCTGTTTTTT
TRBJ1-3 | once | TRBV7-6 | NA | CASSLVGGTGGNTIYF | TGTGCCAGCAGCTTAGTAGGCGGAACGGGAGGAAACACCATATATTTT
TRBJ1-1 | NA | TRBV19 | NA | CASSQNRDRPNTEAFF | TGTGCCAGTAGTCAAAACCGAGACAGGCCTAACACTGAAGCTTTCTTT
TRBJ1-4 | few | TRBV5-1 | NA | CASSLVRADEKLFF | TGCGCCAGCAGCTTGGTAAGGGCTGATGAAAAACTGTTTTTT
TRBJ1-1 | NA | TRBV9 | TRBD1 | CASSRTGGETEAFF | TGTGCCAGCAGCCGGACAGGGGGGGAGACTGAAGCTTTCTTT